This TCR beta chain was recorded in a study of T cell responses to AZD1222 COVID-19 vaccine. General study results and limits: Close to half of spike-specific TCRs reportedly recognize unmutated variant regions. Just a handful of people given AZD1222 tested seropositive at baseline.

Here immunoSEQ multiplex PCR was the method, and the copy in TCRdb shows in-frame clones only, minus some. The table has just under 150,000 clones, 70% to 90% seen once; the top ten hold around 5.1%. Germline lookup yields CDR1 LGHDT and CDR2 YNNKEL (reference sequence). Trimming cost V 3 bases and J 5 bases, with 9 bases left between them. The CDR3 extends over 13 amino acids. Comment on this clone: Its matching antigen is unknown. The identical CDR3 is also encoded by other nucleotide sequences in the sample.

This specimen was peripheral blood, taken 28 days after the second AZD1222 dose. The chain joins TRBV3-1 (or the pseudogene TRBV3-2) to TRBJ2-3, with D maybe TRBD2 (5 bases). This clonotype was obtained from an adult who received the AZD1222 COVID-19 vaccine. CDR3 protein: CASSQEALDTQYF. The CDR3 nucleotides read TGTGCCAGCAGCCAGGAGGCCCTAGATACGCAGTATTTT.